Presented here are 25 T cell receptor beta chains from one specimen sequenced in a study of T cell changes during pregnancy in multiple sclerosis. The protocol was immunoSEQ multiplex PCR, while the TCRdb copy is restricted to in-frame clones and leaves out a portion. This sample carries under 50,000 clones, roughly 94% of them seen once, and the ten largest clones take approximately 5.6%. The starting material was CD8+ T cells from peripheral blood mononuclear cells, obtained in the first trimester of pregnancy. Every receptor here comes from a female donor with multiple sclerosis, enrolled in a pregnancy study.

The table lists this clone with a count of one. The chain uses TRBV27 and TRBJ2-7; the D gene is possibly TRBD2 (5 bases). This CDR3 has 13 residues. The germline V gene has CDR1 MNHEY and CDR2 SMNVEV (reference sequence). Trimming shortened V by 5 bases and J by 2 bases, and 10 bases separated the two germline ends. The CDR3 protein is CASSARAAYEQYF. CDR3 in DNA: TGTGCCAGCAGTGCGCGAGCGGCCTACGAGCAGTACTTC.

The chain links TRBV7-9 to TRBJ1-2, with D possibly TRBD1 on 6 matching bases. The CDR3 has 16 residues. Germline CDR1 is SEHNR and CDR2 is FQNEAQ (reference sequence). Trimming took 3 bases from V and 8 from J, leaving 22 bases between them. CDR3 in amino acids: CASSFVRDNPHAGYTF. Written as DNA, the CDR3 is TGTGCCAGCAGCTTTGTCCGGGACAACCCCCACGCGGGCTACACCTTC.

V gene TRBV4-1 combines with J gene TRBJ2-7, with D unclear. V dropped 0 bases and J dropped 7 bases, with 10 bases sitting between them. CDR1 and CDR2 from the germline V gene are MGHRA and YSYEKL. The CDR3 is made up of 13 amino acids. CDR3 protein: CASSQDMRNEQYF. The CDR3 nucleotides read TGCGCCAGCAGCCAAGATATGCGAAATGAGCAGTACTTC.

This sequence joins TRBV5-4 and TRBJ1-3, with unresolved D. The ends were cut back, 2 bases at V and 3 bases at J, with 12 bases in the middle. This CDR3 region has 15 residues. Germline-derived CDR1 and CDR2 are SGHNT and YYREEE (reference sequence). CDR3 in DNA: TGTGCCAGCAGCTTAACGGGGAGGGATGGAAACACCATATATTTT. Encoded protein: CASSLTGRDGNTIYF.

This chain joins TRBV13 and TRBJ2-3; 7 bases map to TRBD1. J was trimmed by 3 bases and V by 1 base; bases with no gene match: 4. CDR3 size: 15 residues. Germline V gene sequence: CDR1 PRHDT, CDR2 FYEKMQ (reference sequence). This chain's CDR3 is CASSLEGALTDTQYF. CDR3 in DNA: TGTGCCAGCAGCTTAGAGGGGGCGCTTACAGATACGCAGTATTTT.

CDR3 sequence reads: CASSMLAGVYEQYF. In nucleotides, the CDR3 is TGTGCCAGTAGTATGCTAGCGGGAGTCTACGAGCAGTACTTC. This chain connects TRBV19 to TRBJ2-7, with 10 bases that match TRBD2. This CDR3 contains 14 residues. V was pared by 3 bases and J by 3 bases, with 2 bases of the junction left unmatched. CDR1 LNHDA and CDR2 SQIVND come from the germline V gene (reference sequence).

This clone appeared a single time. This chain's CDR3 is CASSDRGLDEQYF. CDR3 bases: TGTGCCAGTAGTGACAGGGGGCTCGACGAGCAGTACTTC. The chain couples TRBV19 to TRBJ2-7; the match to TRBD1 covers 10 bases. This CDR3 comprises 13 residues. The V segment lost 5 bases and the J segment 5 bases; nucleotides outside the gene matches: 3. Germline lookup yields CDR1 LNHDA and CDR2 SQIVND (reference sequence). Full variable domain (rest looked up from reference TRBV19 and TRBJ2-7): DGGITQSPKYLFRKEGQNVTLSCEQNLNHDAMYWYRQDPGQGLRLIYYSQIVNDFQKGDIAEGYSVSREKKESFPLTVTSAQKNPTAFYLCASSDRGLDEQYFGPGTRLTVT.

This sequence joins TRBV5-8 and TRBJ1-1, with D tentatively TRBD1 (5 bases). Trimming shortened V by 3 bases and J by 7 bases, and 19 bases separated the two germline ends. Germline lookup yields CDR1 SGHTS and CDR2 YDEGEE. The CDR3 has 15 residues. The CDR3 DNA reads TGTGCCAGCAGCTCTACGGGGGGGTCGCTAGGTGAAGCTTTCTTT. Translation: CASSSTGGSLGEAFF.

The gene calls are TRBV19 and TRBJ1-1; TRBD1 might be the D (5 bases). CDR3 length equals 14 residues. Germline V gives CDR1 LNHDA, CDR2 SQIVND (reference sequence). Trimming took off 2 bases at V and 0 bases at J, with 7 bases between the two ends. CDR3 in DNA: TGTGCCAGTAGTATACGGGGGATGAACACTGAAGCTTTCTTT. Residues: CASSIRGMNTEAFF. Using reference TRBV19 and TRBJ1-1 for the parts outside the CDR3, the full variable domain is DGGITQSPKYLFRKEGQNVTLSCEQNLNHDAMYWYRQDPGQGLRLIYYSQIVNDFQKGDIAEGYSVSREKKESFPLTVTSAQKNPTAFYLCASSIRGMNTEAFFGQGTRLTVV.

The V call is TRBV2, the J call TRBJ2-1; 9 bases line up with TRBD1. CDR1 and CDR2 from the germline V gene are SNHLY and FYNNEI. V gave up 7 bases and J gave up 4 bases; unmatched junction bases: 2. This CDR3 is built from 13 residues. CDR3 amino acids: CASMGTGYNEQFF. CDR3 DNA sequence: TGTGCCAGCATGGGGACAGGGTACAATGAGCAGTTCTTC.

The chain couples TRBV4-1 to TRBJ2-3; 8 nucleotides match TRBD2. The V gene's germline CDR1 is MGHRA and CDR2 YSYEKL. V shed 0 bases and J 2 bases; nucleotides not matched to a gene: 4. CDR3 size: 16 residues. The CDR3, as DNA: TGCGCCAGCAGCCAAGAGCGGGAGGACTCCACAGATACGCAGTATTTT. It yields the protein CASSQEREDSTDTQYF.

This chain connects TRBV6-5 to TRBJ2-2; possible D gene TRBD2, 6 bases. With 2 bases removed from V and 2 bases from J, the gap between germline ends came to 9 bases. This CDR3 has 15 residues. The V gene's germline CDR1 is MNHEY and CDR2 SVGAGI. CDR3 amino acids: CASSYHGSNTGELFF. The DNA for the CDR3 is TGTGCCAGCAGTTACCACGGGAGCAACACCGGGGAGCTGTTTTTT.

The table lists this clone with a count of one. The chain employs TRBV27 and TRBJ2-7; 8 bases map to TRBD1. V lost 7 bases, J lost 2 bases, and 7 bases stayed unmatched. Germline CDR1 and CDR2: MNHEY and SMNVEV (reference sequence). The CDR3 totals 14 residues. CDR3 loop: CASMGGDRPYEQYF. CDR3 DNA sequence: TGTGCCAGCATGGGTGGGGACAGGCCCTACGAGCAGTACTTC.

The rearrangement uses TRBV5-4 and TRBJ2-2; D is perhaps TRBD1 (6 bases). Trimming removed 0 bases at V and 4 bases at J, with 13 bases between. CDR3 size: 16 residues. The germline CDR1 and CDR2 sequences are SGHNT and YYREEE (reference sequence). The CDR3 coding sequence is TGTGCCAGCAGCTTGGTAGGGGCACAGGGCACCGGGGAGCTGTTTTTT. Translating gives CASSLVGAQGTGELFF.

The gene calls are TRBV7-9 and TRBJ1-2; D is undetermined. Deletions cut 5 bases from V and 8 bases from J, with 21 bases between. The CDR3 covers 15 residues. CDR1 SEHNR and CDR2 FQNEAQ come from the germline V gene (reference sequence). The DNA for the CDR3 is TGTGCCAGCAGCGAGGGTAATCCAGGATTCAGGGGCTACACCTTC. The encoded protein is CASSEGNPGFRGYTF.

The V gene is TRBV19, the J gene TRBJ1-1, with unresolved D. V shed 5 bases and J shed 0 bases, with 7 bases lying between them. The germline gives CDR1 LNHDA, CDR2 SQIVND (reference sequence). This CDR3 comprises 13 residues. In DNA, the CDR3 is TGTGCCAGTAGTCCGGGATTGAACACTGAAGCTTTCTTT. Translated, it gives CASSPGLNTEAFF.

In its sample, this clone was seen once. V and J are TRBV10-3 and TRBJ1-1; 11 bases match TRBD1. CDR3 size: 14 residues. Germline CDR1 reads ENHRY; CDR2 reads SYGVKD. The V and J ends lost 4 bases and 4 bases, in that order; junction bases with no gene match: 2. CDR3 bases: TGTGCCATCAGTGTTGGACAGGGGGCCACTGAAGCTTTCTTT. Translated: CAISVGQGATEAFF.

For the CDR3, the DNA is TGTGCCAGCAGTACAGGTAGCACAGATACGCAGTATTTT. Amino acid sequence: CASSTGSTDTQYF. This chain uses TRBV7-9 with TRBJ2-3, with D tentatively TRBD1 (5 bases). The germline gives CDR1 SEHNR, CDR2 FQNEAQ (reference sequence). The CDR3 contains 13 residues. V lost 6 bases to trimming and J lost 0 bases, with 7 bases between them.

The V gene is TRBV7-9, the J gene TRBJ2-1, with 7 bases aligning to TRBD2. J lost 7 bases, V lost 6 bases, and 9 bases had no gene match. The CDR3 has 14 amino acids. Germline values: CDR1 SEHNR, CDR2 FQNEAQ (reference sequence). In DNA, the CDR3 is TGTGCCAGCAGTCGCGGGAGAGCTCTAAATGAGCAGTTCTTC. This codes for CASSRGRALNEQFF. Using reference TRBV7-9 and TRBJ2-1 for the parts outside the CDR3, the full variable domain is DTGVSQNPRHKITKRGQNVTFRCDPISEHNRLYWYRQTLGQGPEFLTYFQNEAQLEKSRLLSDRFSAERPKGSFSTLEIQRTEQGDSAMYLCASSRGRALNEQFFGPGTRLTVL.

The chain joins TRBV5-4 to TRBJ1-5; 8 bases fit TRBD1. There are 15 residues in the CDR3. Unmatched junction bases numbered 6, after V lost 4 bases and J lost 3 bases. The germline CDR1 and CDR2 sequences are SGHNT and YYREEE (reference sequence). This chain's CDR3 is CASSTGTGSNQPQHF. The CDR3 nucleotides read TGTGCCAGCAGCACCGGGACAGGCTCCAATCAGCCCCAGCATTTT.

This chain links TRBV7-9 with TRBJ2-2; D may be TRBD1 (5 bases). This CDR3 spans 14 amino acids. Looked up from germline, CDR1 is SEHNR and CDR2 is FQNEAQ (reference sequence). Trimming cost V 1 base and J 5 bases, with 8 bases left between them. This chain's CDR3 is CASSLEGPTGELFF. The CDR3 nucleotides read TGTGCCAGCAGCTTAGAGGGGCCGACCGGGGAGCTGTTTTTT.

This chain links TRBV7-9 with TRBJ2-7; D is perhaps TRBD1 (6 bases). This CDR3 contains 14 residues. Germline values: CDR1 SEHNR, CDR2 FQNEAQ (reference sequence). Deletions cut 3 bases from V and 0 bases from J, with 9 bases between. DNA for the CDR3: TGTGCCAGCAGCTTGGACAGTAACTCCTACGAGCAGTACTTC. It yields the protein CASSLDSNSYEQYF.

This chain connects TRBV11-2 to TRBJ2-1, with D possibly matching TRBD2 (5 bases). Germline CDR1 reads SGHAT; CDR2 reads FQNNGV. The V end was cut by 6 bases, the J end by 0 bases, with 12 bases between. The CDR3 length is 15 residues. CDR3 DNA: TGTGCCAGCAGAGCTCCGGGATCCTCCTACAATGAGCAGTTCTTC. This encodes CASRAPGSSYNEQFF.

CDR3 amino acids: CSVGHSSYNEQFF. In DNA form, the CDR3 reads TGCAGCGTGGGGCATAGCTCCTACAATGAGCAGTTCTTC. The chain has TRBV29-1 and TRBJ2-1; maybe TRBD1 (5 bases). V was trimmed by 6 bases and J by 0 bases, leaving 9 bases between them. The germline gives CDR1 SQVTM, CDR2 ANQGSEA. The CDR3 totals 13 residues.

The genes are TRBV30 and TRBJ2-7; TRBD2 is a possible D gene (5 bases). Germline V gene data show CDR1 as GTSNPN and CDR2 as SVGIG (reference sequence). The V and J ends lost 8 bases and 5 bases respectively, with 16 bases between them. This CDR3 contains 12 residues. CDR3 protein: CAEGVSGNEQYF. The CDR3 DNA is TGTGCCGAGGGAGTATCCGGAAACGAGCAGTACTTC.